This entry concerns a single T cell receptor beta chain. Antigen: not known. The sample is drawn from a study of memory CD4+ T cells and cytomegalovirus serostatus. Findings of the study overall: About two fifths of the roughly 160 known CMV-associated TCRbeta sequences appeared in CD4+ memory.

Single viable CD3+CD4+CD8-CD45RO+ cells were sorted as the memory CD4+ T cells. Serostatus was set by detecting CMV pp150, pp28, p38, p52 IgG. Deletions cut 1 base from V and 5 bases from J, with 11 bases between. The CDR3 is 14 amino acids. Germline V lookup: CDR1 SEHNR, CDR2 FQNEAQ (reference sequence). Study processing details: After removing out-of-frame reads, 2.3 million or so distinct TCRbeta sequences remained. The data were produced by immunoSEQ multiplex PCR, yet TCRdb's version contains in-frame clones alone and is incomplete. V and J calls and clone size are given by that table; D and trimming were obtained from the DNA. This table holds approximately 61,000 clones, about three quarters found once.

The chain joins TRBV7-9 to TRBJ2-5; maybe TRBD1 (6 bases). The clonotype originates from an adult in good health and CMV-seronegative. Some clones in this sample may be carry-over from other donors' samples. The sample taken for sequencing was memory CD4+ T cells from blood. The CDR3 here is CASSLVVRGETQYF. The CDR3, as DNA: TGTGCCAGCAGCTTAGTAGTTAGGGGGGAGACCCAGTACTTC.